This TCR beta chain was documented in a study of CD8+ T cells in alopecia areata. For the study at large: The study gave treated patients oral tofacitinib at 5 to 10 mg twice daily. Overall study results and limits: Against the mouse data, patients shared TCRs less clearly, possibly for HLA reasons. Greater clonality was observed in lesional scalp samples, especially alopecia totalis/universalis, versus normal scalp.

Notes on this clone: Its cognate antigen is unknown.

Looked up from germline, CDR1 is SGDLS and CDR2 is YYNGEE. The junction had 17 bases not matched to a gene; V was cut back by 3 bases and J by 2 bases. The CDR3 has 19 residues. Starting from PBMCs, sorting isolated CD4+ and CD8+ T cells. Sequencing used cDNA as its template, made by extracting RNA and reverse transcribing it. Assay: immunoSEQ multiplex PCR; the TCRdb copy retains only in-frame clones and omits some. The sample lists about 150,000 clones; about 60% were seen once. Material: CD4+ T cells sorted from blood, obtained at week 0. The receptor was derived from a human donor with alopecia areata. V gene TRBV9 combines with J gene TRBJ2-5; 9 bases align to TRBD2. Here the CDR3 reads CASSAPSRGGTSRQETQYF. The CDR3 coding sequence is TGTGCCAGCAGCGCCCCATCCCGTGGGGGGACTAGCAGACAAGAGACCCAGTACTTC.